The source of this T cell receptor (beta chain) is a study of T-cell reconstitution after alpha-beta-depleted transplantation in children (dated by TCRdb to about 2016). The study in broad terms: Using TCR repertoire profiling, the study quantitatively followed how T-cell immune reconstitution unfolded in children after TCRalphabeta/CD19-depleted allogeneic hematopoietic cell transplantation.

Study-wide findings and limitations: In some patients, the high TCRbeta diversity seen at day 60 was put down to recipient T cells and intrathymic progenitors that had survived conditioning. Over subsequent months, a decline in hyperexpanded clone frequencies was noted, and after one year, T-cell counts and TCRbeta diversity were mostly ascribed to newly produced T cells. The apparently early recovery of alphabetaT-cell counts about two months after transplant reportedly depended on only several hundred rapidly expanded clones that came from non-depleted graft cells.

Trimming leaves V shorter by 7 bases and J shorter by 5 bases, with the junction holding 10 bases beyond the gene matches. CDR1 and CDR2 were assigned from the germline V gene as MDHEN and SYDVKM. Reading from cysteine to phenylalanine, the CDR3 counts 15 amino acids. This entry keeps only the CDR3 DNA: 45 bases, framed from base 1. What the treatment or condition label conveys for this sample: allogeneic hematopoietic cell transplantation with graft depleted of TCRalphabeta T cells and CD19 B cells. The children who served as transplant recipients had been given grafts of TCRalphabeta/CD19-depleted allogeneic hematopoietic cells. This clonotype appeared once. No cognate antigen has been identified for it. Base quality data are lacking; no much larger clone is found one base away. One read alone is weak evidence. Receptor amplification or capture employed PCR. Sequencing was performed on an Illumina HiSeq 2500. TCR library preparation used molecular barcoding, with unique molecular identifiers applied to normalize quantification of the TCRbeta repertoire. TCRdb trimmed public reads at Q25 via fastp, called clones via MiXCR and kept in-frame beta chains. Records with the same CDR3 protein are collapsed into one entry carrying the most frequent genes and DNA. The sample yields almost 250,000 distinct CDR3 sequences; about 25% were counted once. The ten largest clonotypes hold around 2.5% of the sample.

The sequences come from PBMCs, collected before TCRalphabeta/CD19-depleted stem cell transplant. The sequence derives from a girl under 10 years old with Fanconi anemia, due to receive a stem cell transplant. The sequence joins TRBV28 to TRBJ2-5; the junction holds 10 bases that match TRBD1. The CDR3: CASNIPGQGHETQYF. In nucleotides, the sequence is TGTGCCAGCAATATCCCGGGACAGGGGCACGAGACCCAGTACTTC.